These 5 T cell receptor beta chains came from one sample sequenced in a study of blood T cell repertoires in COVID-19 (dated by TCRdb to 2019 to 2021). The library came from the immunoSEQ multiplex PCR assay. The table comes from immuneACCESS by way of TCRdb, which keeps in-frame sequences with V and J called. Part of the clones is missing from these tables; in studies checked, under half for an unresolved V gene and the rest for unknown reasons. This sample lists a few hundred thousand clones; around 83% were detected once. About 1.3% of the sample is held by the ten biggest clonotypes. Input material: PBMCs or T cells enriched from blood (not recorded which). Every receptor here comes from a woman in her thirties or forties with acute COVID-19.

The rearrangement uses TRBV2 and TRBJ1-4, with 7 bases lining up with TRBD1. CDR3 size: 16 residues. CDR1 SNHLY and CDR2 FYNNEI come from the germline V gene. V was pared by 4 bases and J by 2 bases, with 7 bases of the junction left unmatched. CDR3: CASSVRPGQTNEKLFF. The CDR3 DNA reads TGTGCCAGCAGTGTTCGTCCGGGACAGACTAATGAAAAACTGTTTTTT.

The chain employs TRBV5-1 and TRBJ2-6, with 9 bases lining up with TRBD2. Germline CDR1 SGHRS, CDR2 YFSETQ. V trimming: 4 bases; J trimming: 0 bases; junction bases outside the gene matches: 2. This CDR3 is built from 16 residues. The CDR3 nucleotides are TGCGCCAGCAGCCGACTAGCGGCCTCTGGGGCCAACGTCCTGACTTTC. This translates into CASSRLAASGANVLTF.

V usage is TRBV7-3 and J usage is TRBJ2-3; 13 bases match TRBD2. The CDR3 has 16 residues. The V gene end was trimmed by 3 bases and the J gene end by 4 bases; junction bases not matched to a gene: 4. The germline CDR1 and CDR2 sequences are SGHTA and FQGTGA. The CDR3 sequence: CASSFGTSGRADTQYF. For the CDR3, the DNA is TGTGCCAGCAGCTTCGGTACTAGCGGGAGGGCAGATACGCAGTATTTT.

This sequence joins TRBV20-1 and TRBJ1-1, with D uncertain. CDR1 and CDR2 (germline): DFQATT, SNEGSKA (reference sequence). The V end was cut by 3 bases, the J end by 7 bases, with 9 bases between. The CDR3 runs 11 residues. CDR3 in amino acids: CSASRGFEAFF. In nucleotides, the CDR3 is TGCAGTGCTAGCCGAGGGTTTGAAGCTTTCTTT.

This clone has just one count. V gene TRBV15 combines with J gene TRBJ2-1; 12 bases align to TRBD2. This CDR3 has 15 amino acids. Germline-derived CDR1 and CDR2 are LNHNV and YYDKDF (reference sequence). V shed 0 bases and J 6 bases; nucleotides not matched to a gene: 0. The CDR3 nucleotides are TGTGCCACCAGCAGAGAGACTAGCGGGAGCAATGAGCAGTTCTTC. It specifies CATSRETSGSNEQFF.